Presented here are 3 T cell receptor beta chains from one specimen sequenced in a study of regulatory dendritic cells for organ transplantation. No cognate antigen is known for these TCRs. Sequencing was performed with immunoSEQ multiplex PCR; in TCRdb, only in-frame clones are kept and a portion is missing. The sample has 4,000 or so clones; about 76% are singletons. Allogeneic regulatory or mature dendritic cells were co-cultured for four to six days with CFSE-labeled sorted T cells at 1:10. The specimen sequenced was memory CD8+ T cells from blood cultured with dendritic cells. Noted subset: CD45RO+ memory T cells. The origin of the receptors is a human donor in good health.

The chain joins TRBV15 to TRBJ1-4; 7 bases match TRBD1. Trimming took 3 bases from V and 8 from J; bases not matched to a gene: 3. The germline gives CDR1 LNHNV, CDR2 YYDKDF (reference sequence). The CDR3 covers 13 residues. The DNA for the CDR3 is TGTGCCACCAGCAGCACACAGGGGGAAAAACTGTTTTTT. Translation: CATSSTQGEKLFF. The full variable domain, rest sourced from reference TRBV15 and TRBJ1-4, is DAMVIQNPRYQVTQFGKPVTLSCSQTLNHNVMYWYQQKSSQAPKLLFHYYDKDFNNEADTPDNFQSRRPNTSFCFLDIRSPGLGDTAMYLCATSSTQGEKLFFGSGTQLSVL.

In DNA, the CDR3 is TGTGCCAGCAGTTTCGCCGGAGGCGCGGAGCAGTACTTC. Protein product: CASSFAGGAEQYF. The rearrangement uses TRBV6-5 and TRBJ2-5; possibly TRBD2 for D (5 bases). CDR1 is MNHEY and CDR2 is SVGAGI in the germline V gene. The ends were cut back, 4 bases at V and 11 bases at J, with 17 bases in the middle. CDR3 length equals 13 residues.

J is TRBJ2-7 and V is TRBV4-1; 9 positions match TRBD1. The CDR3 sequence is 18 residues long. Germline V gene sequence: CDR1 MGHRA, CDR2 YSYEKL. The trim removed 0 bases at V and 1 base at J, leaving 10 bases unmatched. CDR3 nucleotide sequence: TGCGCCAGCAGCCAAGAGGATCTTCGGACAGGGGTTTCCTACGAGCAGTACTTC. It codes for CASSQEDLRTGVSYEQYF.